Detailed here is one TCR beta chain. Its antigen remains unknown. PCR amplification relied on 60 Vbeta primers (plus 13 Jbeta primers). The table came from immunoSEQ multiplex PCR; TCRdb's copy has only in-frame clones and leaves some out. The sample lists about 130,000 clones, around 80% occurring once. These data belong to a study of cytomegalovirus exposure and HLA in healthy donors. Study-wide points: One cluster of highly shared sequence variants probably arose as a sequencing artifact.

The V end was cut by 3 bases, the J end by 4 bases, with 12 bases between. The CDR3 is made up of 14 amino acids. From germline, CDR1 is MNHNS and CDR2 SASEGT. The sequence was collected from a woman aged 40 to 50 in good health and CMV-seronegative. Material: PBMCs. The chain couples TRBV6-1 to TRBJ1-2; TRBD1 is a possible D gene (6 bases). The CDR3 DNA sequence: TGTGCCAGCAGTGACCTGACAGGCCGCTATGGCTACACCTTC. This translates into CASSDLTGRYGYTF.